This T cell receptor beta chain was profiled in a study of T cells in tuberculosis. Overall study: Sequenced TCRs come from CD1B-GMM tetramer-binding T cells.

Study findings and constraints: The TCR-beta difference was not significant; alpha differences partly reflected length.

Notes on this clone: Its antigen is unidentified.

This CDR3 contains 14 residues. Germline V gives CDR1 SGDLS, CDR2 YYNGEE. Between the trimmed V and J ends, which lost 0 bases and 9 bases, there was a span of 13 bases. TCRdb keeps only in-frame clones here, not all; method: immunoSEQ multiplex PCR. The data show roughly 34,000 clones, with under 98% seen just once and less than 7.5% held by the top ten. This chain uses TRBV9 with TRBJ2-1; a weak D match, TRBD2 (5 bases). This clonotype was obtained from a donor between 10 and 35 years old with latent tuberculosis or without tuberculosis infection. Source material: PBMCs. CDR3 sequence reads: CASSVAEPRGEQFF. The CDR3 bases are TGTGCCAGCAGCGTAGCGGAACCCCGGGGTGAGCAGTTCTTC.